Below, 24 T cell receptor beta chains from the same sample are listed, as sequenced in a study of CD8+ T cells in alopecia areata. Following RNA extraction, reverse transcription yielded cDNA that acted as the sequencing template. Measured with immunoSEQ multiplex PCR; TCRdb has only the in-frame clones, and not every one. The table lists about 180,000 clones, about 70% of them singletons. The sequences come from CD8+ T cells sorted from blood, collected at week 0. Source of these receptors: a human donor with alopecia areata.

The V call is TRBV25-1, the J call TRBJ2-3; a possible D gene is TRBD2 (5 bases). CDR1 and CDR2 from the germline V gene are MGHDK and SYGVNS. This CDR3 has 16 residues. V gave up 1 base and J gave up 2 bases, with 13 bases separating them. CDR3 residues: CASSEFEGALTDTQYF. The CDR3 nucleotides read TGTGCCAGCAGTGAATTCGAGGGCGCTCTCACAGATACGCAGTATTTT.

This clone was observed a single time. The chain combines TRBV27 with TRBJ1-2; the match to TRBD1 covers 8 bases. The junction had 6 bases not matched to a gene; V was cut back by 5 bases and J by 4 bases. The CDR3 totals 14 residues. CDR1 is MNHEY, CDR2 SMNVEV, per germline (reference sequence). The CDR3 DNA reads TGTGCCAGCAGTCCCACGGACAGGGCCTATGGCTACACCTTC. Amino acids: CASSPTDRAYGYTF.

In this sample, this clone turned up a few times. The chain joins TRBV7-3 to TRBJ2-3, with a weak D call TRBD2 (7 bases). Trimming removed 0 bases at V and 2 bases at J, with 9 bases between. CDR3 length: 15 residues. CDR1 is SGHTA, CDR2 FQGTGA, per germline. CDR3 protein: CASSLTGGATDTQYF. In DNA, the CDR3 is TGTGCCAGCAGCTTAACTGGGGGGGCCACAGATACGCAGTATTTT.

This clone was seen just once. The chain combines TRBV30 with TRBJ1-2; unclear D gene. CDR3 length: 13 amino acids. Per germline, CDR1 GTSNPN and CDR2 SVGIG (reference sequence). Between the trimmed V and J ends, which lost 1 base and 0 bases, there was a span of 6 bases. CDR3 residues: CAWSEASNYGYTF. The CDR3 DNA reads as TGTGCCTGGAGTGAGGCCTCTAACTATGGCTACACCTTC. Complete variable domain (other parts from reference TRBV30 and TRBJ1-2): SQTIHQWPATLVQPVGSPLSLECTVEGTSNPNLYWYRQAAGRGLQLLFYSVGIGQISSEVPQNLSASRPQDRQFILSSKKLLLSDSGFYLCAWSEASNYGYTFGSGTRLTVV.

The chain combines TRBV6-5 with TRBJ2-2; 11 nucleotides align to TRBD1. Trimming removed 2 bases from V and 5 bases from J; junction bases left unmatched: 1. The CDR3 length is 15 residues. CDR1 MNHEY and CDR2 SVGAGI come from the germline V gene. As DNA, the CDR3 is TGTGCCAGCAGTTACAGGGACAGGGGGACCGGGGAGCTGTTTTTT. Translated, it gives CASSYRDRGTGELFF.

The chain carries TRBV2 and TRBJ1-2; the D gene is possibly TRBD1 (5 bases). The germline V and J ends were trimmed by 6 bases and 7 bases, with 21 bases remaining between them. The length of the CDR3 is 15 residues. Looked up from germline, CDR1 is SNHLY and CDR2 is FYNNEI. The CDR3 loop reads CASRETGPLLSGYTF. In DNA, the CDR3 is TGTGCCAGCAGGGAAACGGGACCCCTTTTGAGTGGCTACACCTTC.

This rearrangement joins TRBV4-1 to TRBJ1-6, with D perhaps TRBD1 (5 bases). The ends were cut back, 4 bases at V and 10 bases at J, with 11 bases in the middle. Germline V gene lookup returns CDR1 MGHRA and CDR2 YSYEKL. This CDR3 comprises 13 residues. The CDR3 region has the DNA TGCGCCAGCAGCCCCGTAGGGACCTCACCCCTCCACTTT. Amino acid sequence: CASSPVGTSPLHF.

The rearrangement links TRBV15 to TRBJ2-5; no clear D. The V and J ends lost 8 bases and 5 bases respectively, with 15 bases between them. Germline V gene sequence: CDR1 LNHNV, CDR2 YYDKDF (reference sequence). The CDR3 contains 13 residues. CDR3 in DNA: TGTGCCACCCGCGAGTCGTCGAGGGAGACCCAGTACTTC. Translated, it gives CATRESSRETQYF. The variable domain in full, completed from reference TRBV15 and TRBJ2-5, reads DAMVIQNPRYQVTQFGKPVTLSCSQTLNHNVMYWYQQKSSQAPKLLFHYYDKDFNNEADTPDNFQSRRPNTSFCFLDIRSPGLGDTAMYLCATRESSRETQYFGPGTRLLVL.

As DNA, the CDR3 is TGTGCCAGCAGCTTAGCCAAAGGCGGGGGGGACACAGATACGCAGTATTTT. This codes for CASSLAKGGGDTDTQYF. The rearrangement links TRBV7-9 to TRBJ2-3, with 9 bases matching TRBD2. The CDR3 is 17 amino acids. J gave up 2 bases and V 0 bases, and 6 bases lay outside the gene matches. Germline V lookup: CDR1 SEHNR, CDR2 FQNEAQ (reference sequence).

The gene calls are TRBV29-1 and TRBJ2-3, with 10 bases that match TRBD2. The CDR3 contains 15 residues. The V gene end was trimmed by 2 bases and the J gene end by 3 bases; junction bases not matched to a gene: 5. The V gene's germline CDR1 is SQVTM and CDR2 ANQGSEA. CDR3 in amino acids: CSVEQASGGTDTQYF. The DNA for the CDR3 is TGCAGCGTTGAACAGGCTAGCGGGGGAACAGATACGCAGTATTTT.

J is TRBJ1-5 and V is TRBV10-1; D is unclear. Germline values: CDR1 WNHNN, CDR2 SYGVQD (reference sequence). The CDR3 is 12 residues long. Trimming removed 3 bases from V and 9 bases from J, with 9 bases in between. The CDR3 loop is CASSDPTGPQHF. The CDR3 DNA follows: TGCGCCAGCAGTGACCCGACCGGGCCCCAGCATTTT.

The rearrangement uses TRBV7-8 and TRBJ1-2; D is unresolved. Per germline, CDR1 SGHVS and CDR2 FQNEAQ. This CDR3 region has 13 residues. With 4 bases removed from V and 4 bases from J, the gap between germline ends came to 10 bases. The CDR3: CASSSGRGYGYTF. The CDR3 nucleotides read TGTGCCAGCAGCTCCGGAAGAGGCTATGGCTACACCTTC.

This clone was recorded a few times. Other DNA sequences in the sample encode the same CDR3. CDR3 amino acids: CAWSVSGELFF. The CDR3, as DNA: TGTGCCTGGAGTGTTTCCGGGGAGCTGTTTTTT. The rearrangement joins TRBV30 to TRBJ2-2; D is ambiguous. From germline, CDR1 is GTSNPN and CDR2 SVGIG (reference sequence). The length of the CDR3 is 11 residues. The V end was cut by 0 bases, the J end by 6 bases, with 2 bases between. Complete variable domain (other parts from reference TRBV30 and TRBJ2-2): SQTIHQWPATLVQPVGSPLSLECTVEGTSNPNLYWYRQAAGRGLQLLFYSVGIGQISSEVPQNLSASRPQDRQFILSSKKLLLSDSGFYLCAWSVSGELFFGEGSRLTVL.

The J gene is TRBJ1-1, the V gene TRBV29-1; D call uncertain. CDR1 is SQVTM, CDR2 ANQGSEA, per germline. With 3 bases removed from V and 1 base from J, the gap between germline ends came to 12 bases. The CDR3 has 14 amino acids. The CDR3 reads CSVDLSSSNTEAFF. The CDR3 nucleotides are TGCAGCGTTGACTTAAGTAGCTCGAACACTGAAGCTTTCTTT.

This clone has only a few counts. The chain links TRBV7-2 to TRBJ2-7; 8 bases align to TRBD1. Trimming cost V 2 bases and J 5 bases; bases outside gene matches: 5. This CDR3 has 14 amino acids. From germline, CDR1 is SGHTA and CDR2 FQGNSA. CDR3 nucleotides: TGTGCCAGCAGCTTAATACAGGGGGGAAACGAGCAGTACTTC. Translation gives CASSLIQGGNEQYF.

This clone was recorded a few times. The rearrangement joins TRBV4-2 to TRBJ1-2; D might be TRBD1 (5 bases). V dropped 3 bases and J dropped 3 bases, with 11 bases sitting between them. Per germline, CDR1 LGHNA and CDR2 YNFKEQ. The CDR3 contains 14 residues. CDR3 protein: CASSHPRDYYGYTF. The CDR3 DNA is TGTGCCAGCAGCCACCCCCGGGACTACTATGGCTACACCTTC.

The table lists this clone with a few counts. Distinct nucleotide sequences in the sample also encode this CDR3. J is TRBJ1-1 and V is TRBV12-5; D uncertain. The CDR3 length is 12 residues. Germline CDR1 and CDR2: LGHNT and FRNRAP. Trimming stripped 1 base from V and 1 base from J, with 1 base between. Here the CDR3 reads CASGLGNTEAFF. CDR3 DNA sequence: TGTGCTAGTGGTTTGGGGAACACTGAAGCTTTCTTT.

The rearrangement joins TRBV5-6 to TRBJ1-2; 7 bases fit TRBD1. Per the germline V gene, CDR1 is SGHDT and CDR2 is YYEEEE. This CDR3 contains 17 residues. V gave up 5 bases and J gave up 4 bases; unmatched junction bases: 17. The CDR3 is CASSTNYRTGVRYGYTF. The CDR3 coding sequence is TGTGCCAGCAGTACCAATTACCGGACAGGCGTCCGCTATGGCTACACCTTC.

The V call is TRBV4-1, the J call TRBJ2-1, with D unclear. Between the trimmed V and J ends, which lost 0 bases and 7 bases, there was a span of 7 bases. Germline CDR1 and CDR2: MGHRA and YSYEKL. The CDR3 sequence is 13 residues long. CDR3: CASSQETWNEQFF. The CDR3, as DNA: TGCGCCAGCAGCCAAGAGACGTGGAATGAGCAGTTCTTC.

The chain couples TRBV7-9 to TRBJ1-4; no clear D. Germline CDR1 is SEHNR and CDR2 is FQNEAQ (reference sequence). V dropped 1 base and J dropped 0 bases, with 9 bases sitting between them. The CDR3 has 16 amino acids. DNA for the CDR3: TGTGCCAGCAGCTTAGGGCAGTTTGCAACTAATGAAAAACTGTTTTTT. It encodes CASSLGQFATNEKLFF.

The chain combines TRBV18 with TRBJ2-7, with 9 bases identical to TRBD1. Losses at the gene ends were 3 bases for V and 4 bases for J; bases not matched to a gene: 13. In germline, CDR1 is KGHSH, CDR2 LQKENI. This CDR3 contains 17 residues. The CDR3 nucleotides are TGTGCCAGCTCACCTACGCCGGGACAGGGCTTTCGTTACGAGCAGTACTTC. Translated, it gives CASSPTPGQGFRYEQYF.

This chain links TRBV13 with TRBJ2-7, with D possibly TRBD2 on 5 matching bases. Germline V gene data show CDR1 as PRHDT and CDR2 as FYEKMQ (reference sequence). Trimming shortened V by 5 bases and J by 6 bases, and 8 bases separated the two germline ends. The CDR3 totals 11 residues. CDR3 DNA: TGTGCCAGCAGCGTCCGGGGCGAGCAGTACTTC. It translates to CASSVRGEQYF.

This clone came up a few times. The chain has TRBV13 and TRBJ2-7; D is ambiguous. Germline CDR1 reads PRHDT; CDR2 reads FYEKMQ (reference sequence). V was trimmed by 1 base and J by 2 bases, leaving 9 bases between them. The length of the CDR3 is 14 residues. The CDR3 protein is CASSLVGRAYEQYF. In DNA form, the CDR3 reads TGTGCCAGCAGCTTAGTCGGCAGAGCCTACGAGCAGTACTTC. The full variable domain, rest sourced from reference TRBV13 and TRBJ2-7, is AAGVIQSPRHLIKEKRETATLKCYPIPRHDTVYWYQQGPGQDPQFLISFYEKMQSDKGSIPDRFSAQQFSDYHSELNMSSLELGDSALYFCASSLVGRAYEQYFGPGTRLTVT.

The DNA for the CDR3 is TGCGCCAGCAGCGACCGGGACAGCTACACCGGGGAGCTGTTTTTT. It encodes CASSDRDSYTGELFF. The V gene is TRBV4-1, the J gene TRBJ2-2; TRBD1 agrees at 7 bases. V dropped 5 bases and J dropped 3; count of bases not matched to a gene: 6. CDR3 length: 15 amino acids. Looked up from germline, CDR1 is MGHRA and CDR2 is YSYEKL.